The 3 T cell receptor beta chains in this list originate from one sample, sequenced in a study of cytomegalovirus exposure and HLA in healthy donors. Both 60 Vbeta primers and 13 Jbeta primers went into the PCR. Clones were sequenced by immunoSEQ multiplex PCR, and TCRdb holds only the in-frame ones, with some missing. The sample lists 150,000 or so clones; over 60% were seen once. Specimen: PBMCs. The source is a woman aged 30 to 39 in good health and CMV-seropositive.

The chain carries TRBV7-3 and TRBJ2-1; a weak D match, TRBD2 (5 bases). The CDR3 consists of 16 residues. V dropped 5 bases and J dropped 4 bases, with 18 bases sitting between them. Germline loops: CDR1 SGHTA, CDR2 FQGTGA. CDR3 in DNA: TGTGCCAGCAGCCCCCGTATGAGGGAGACTTACAATGAGCAGTTCTTC. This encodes CASSPRMRETYNEQFF.

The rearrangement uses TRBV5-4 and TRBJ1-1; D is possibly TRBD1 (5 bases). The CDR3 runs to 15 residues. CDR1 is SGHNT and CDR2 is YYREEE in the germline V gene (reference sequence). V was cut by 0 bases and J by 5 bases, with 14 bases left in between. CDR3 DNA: TGTGCCAGCAGCTTGGCGGGTGGCAGGGTGACTGAAGCTTTCTTT. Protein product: CASSLAGGRVTEAFF. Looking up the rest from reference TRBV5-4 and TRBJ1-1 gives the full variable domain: ETGVTQSPTHLIKTRGQQVTLRCSSQSGHNTVSWYQQALGQGPQFIFQYYREEENGRGNFPPRFSGLQFPNYSSELNVNALELDDSALYLCASSLAGGRVTEAFFGQGTRLTVV.

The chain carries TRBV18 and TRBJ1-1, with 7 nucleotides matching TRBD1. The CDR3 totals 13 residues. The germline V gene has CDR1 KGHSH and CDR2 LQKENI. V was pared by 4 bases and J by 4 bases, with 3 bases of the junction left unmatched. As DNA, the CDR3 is TGTGCCAGCTCACAGGGGGCAGGCACTGAAGCTTTCTTT. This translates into CASSQGAGTEAFF.